The clone carrying this T cell receptor beta chain was seen at least ten times. The antigen remains unidentified. Unique molecular identifiers were incorporated into the prepared TCRbeta library. TCRdb reanalysed the PCR reads using MiXCR and keeps one entry per CDR3 protein. This sample has a few hundred thousand distinct CDR3 sequences, with approximately 11% found just once. The data are from a study of T-cell reconstitution after alpha-beta-depleted transplantation in children. Broader study findings: It was newly produced T cells that mostly accounted for T-cell counts and diversity one year after transplant.

Trimming shortened V by 1 base and J by 9 bases, and 13 bases separated the two germline ends. In germline, CDR1 is SGHTA, CDR2 FQGNSA. CDR3 length: 14 amino acids. The chain recombines TRBV7-2 with TRBJ2-4; D could derive from TRBD1 or TRBD2 (6 bases each). Sequenced material: PBMCs, taken before TCRalphabeta/CD19-depleted stem cell transplant. The source of this sequence is a child in the first two years of life with acute myeloid leukemia, due to receive a stem cell transplant. The CDR3 loop reads CASSLGPGASIQYF. The CDR3 DNA is TGTGCCAGCAGCTTAGGTCCGGGGGCTAGCATTCAGTACTTC.